This TCR beta chain was sequenced in a study of tumor-infiltrating lymphocytes in primary liver carcinoma. Study observations and caveats: Appearing in all five tumor regions was true of only about 8-25% of top clones.

CDR3 length equals 16 residues. Per germline, CDR1 SGHKS and CDR2 YYEKEE (reference sequence). Co-extraction of both nucleic acids (RNA and DNA) used 20-30 mg of unsorted bulk tissue. The authors made TCR beta cDNA from 450 to 600 ng total RNA with a constant-region primer. Generation of the TCR beta libraries relied on three nested multiplex PCR rounds using slightly modified ARM-PCR. Investigators reported that the first two PCR rounds, at roughly 10 cycles each, used TRBV1-TRBV30 forward primers with a C-beta reverse primer. MiXCR, applied by TCRdb to the multiplex PCR reads, yields one record per CDR3 protein. The repertoire holds roughly 190,000 distinct CDR3 sequences, with over 80% as singletons. About this clonotype itself: Its antigen is currently unknown. The junction differs from germline at one of its ends, possibly a read error.

The chain couples TRBV5-5 to TRBJ1-5, with D unresolved. The source of this sequence is a man in his forties or fifties with primary liver carcinoma and hepatitis B virus infection. The sequencing sample was made of tumor tissue from primary liver carcinoma. The CDR3 here is CACSSLQTISNQPQHF. CDR3 bases: TGTGCCTGCAGCTCGCTACAGACGATTAGCAATCAGCCCCAGCATTTT.